This T cell receptor (beta chain) was captured in a study of blood T cell repertoires in COVID-19. Generated by immunoSEQ multiplex PCR, the TCRdb table keeps only in-frame clones and is missing some. The sample contains around 310,000 clones, 80% to 90% of which appear only once. CDR1 and CDR2 from the germline V gene are SGHRS and YFSETQ. Trimming removed 5 bases from V and 0 bases from J; junction bases left unmatched: 4. The CDR3 runs 15 residues. Material: PBMCs or T cells enriched from blood (not recorded which). The receptor was derived from a man younger than 45 who had recovered from COVID-19. This chain connects TRBV5-1 to TRBJ1-3, with 8 bases fitting TRBD1. CDR3 sequence reads: CASSLQGVSGNTIYF. The CDR3 DNA is TGCGCCAGCAGTTTACAGGGGGTCTCTGGAAACACCATATATTTT. Using reference TRBV5-1 and TRBJ1-3 for the parts outside the CDR3, the full variable domain is KAGVTQTPRYLIKTRGQQVTLSCSPISGHRSVSWYQQTPGQGLQFLFEYFSETQRNKGNFPGRFSGRQFSNSRSEMNVSTLELGDSALYLCASSLQGVSGNTIYFGEGSWLTVV.